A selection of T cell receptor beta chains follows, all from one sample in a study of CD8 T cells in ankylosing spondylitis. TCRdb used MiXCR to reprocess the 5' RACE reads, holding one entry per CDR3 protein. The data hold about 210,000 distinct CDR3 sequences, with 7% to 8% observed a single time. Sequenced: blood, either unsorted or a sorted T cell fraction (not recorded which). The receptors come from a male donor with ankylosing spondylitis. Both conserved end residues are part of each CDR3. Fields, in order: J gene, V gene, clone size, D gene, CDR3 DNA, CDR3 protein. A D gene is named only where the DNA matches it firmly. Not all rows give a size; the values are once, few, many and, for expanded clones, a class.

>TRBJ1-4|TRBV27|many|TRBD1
TGTGCCAGCAGCCTAGAGGGGACAGGAAGGGAAAAACTGTTTTTT
CASSLEGTGREKLFF
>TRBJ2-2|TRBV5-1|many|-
TGCGCCAGCAGCTTGGATTGGCGACAAAAAGCGGTCGGGGAGCTGTTTTTT
CASSLDWRQKAVGELFF
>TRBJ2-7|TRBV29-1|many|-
TGCAGCGTTGTTACAGGGACTTACTACGAGCAGTACTTC
CSVVTGTYYEQYF
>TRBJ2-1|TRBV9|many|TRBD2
TGTGCCAGCAGCATGACTAGCGGGAATTACAATGAGCAGTTCTTC
CASSMTSGNYNEQFF
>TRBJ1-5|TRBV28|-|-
TGTGCCAGCAGTTTCCCGGCATACGCTCAGCCCCAGCATTTT
CASSFPAYAQPQHF
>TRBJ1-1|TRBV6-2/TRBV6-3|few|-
TGTGCCAGCAGTTACACCCCGAGAGGGAACACTGAAGCTTTCTTT
CASSYTPRGNTEAFF
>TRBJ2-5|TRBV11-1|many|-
TGTGCCAGCAGCGGATCATGGCAGGGGTCGAGGACCCAGTACTTC
CASSGSWQGSRTQYF
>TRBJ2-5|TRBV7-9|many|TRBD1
TGTGCCAGCAGCCCCATGGGGTCAACCGGGACAGAAGAGACCCAGTACTTC
CASSPMGSTGTEETQYF
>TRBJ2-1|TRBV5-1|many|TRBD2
TGCGCCAGCAGCTTGAGAGCGGGGGGGCTTGATGAGCAGTTCTTC
CASSLRAGGLDEQFF
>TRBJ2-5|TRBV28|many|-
TGTGCCAGCAGTTTACTCAGGCGCGGGGAGACCCAGTACTTC
CASSLLRRGETQYF
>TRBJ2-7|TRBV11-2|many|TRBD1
TGTGCCAGCAGCTTAGCGACAGGGGGATCCTCCGAGCAGTACTTC
CASSLATGGSSEQYF
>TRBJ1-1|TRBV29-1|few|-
TGCAGCGGTGGGGAAGGCCTTAACACTGAAGCTTTCTTT
CSGGEGLNTEAFF
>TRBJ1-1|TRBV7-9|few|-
TGTGCCAGCAGCCTTCCGTTACTCCAGAACACTGAAGCTTTCTTT
CASSLPLLQNTEAFF
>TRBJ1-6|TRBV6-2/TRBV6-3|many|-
TGTGCCAGCAGCGTTGACATCGGATCTAATTCACCCCTCCACTTT
CASSVDIGSNSPLHF
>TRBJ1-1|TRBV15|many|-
TGTGCCACCAGCAGAGCCAGGGCAGTGAACACTGAAGCTTTCTTT
CATSRARAVNTEAFF
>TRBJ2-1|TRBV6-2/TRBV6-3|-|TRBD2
TGTGCCAGCAGCGGGACTAGGCCTCGGGGTGAGCAGTTCTTC
CASSGTRPRGEQFF
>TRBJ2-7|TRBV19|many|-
TGTGCCAGTAGTATTTTTGACTCCTACGAGCAGTACTTC
CASSIFDSYEQYF
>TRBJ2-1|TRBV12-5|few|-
TGTGCTAGTGGTTTGGTACACGGCGGCGCAACCTTCTTCAATGAGCAGTTCTTC
CASGLVHGGATFFNEQFF
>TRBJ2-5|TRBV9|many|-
TGTGCCAGCAGCGTAGGTGAGAGGCAAGAGACCCAGTACTTC
CASSVGERQETQYF
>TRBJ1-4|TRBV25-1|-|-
TGTGCCAGCAGTGACGACATGGCAGAAAAACTGTTTTTT
CASSDDMAEKLFF
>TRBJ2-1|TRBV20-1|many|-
TGCAGTGCTAGAGGGTGGACCGGCAATGAGCAGTTCTTC
CSARGWTGNEQFF
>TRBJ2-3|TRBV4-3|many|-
TGCGCCAGCAGCCCGACCGACACAGATACGCAGTATTTT
CASSPTDTDTQYF
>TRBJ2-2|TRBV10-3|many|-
TGTGCCATCAGTGAGTCAGGGGCAGGGAACACCGGGGAGCTGTTTTTT
CAISESGAGNTGELFF